This T cell receptor beta chain comes out of a study of T cell changes during pregnancy in multiple sclerosis. Germline V lookup: CDR1 LNHNV, CDR2 YYDKDF (reference sequence). The V gene lost 1 base and the J gene lost 4 bases, with 13 bases spanning the gap. CDR3 length equals 15 residues. Profiling relied on immunoSEQ multiplex PCR, and the TCRdb table lists in-frame clones only, not all of them. The profile shows 91,000 or so clones, approximately 93% of them singletons. The sequencing here drew on peripheral blood, taken after pregnancy. This TCR was sampled from a female donor with multiple sclerosis, enrolled in a pregnancy study. The chain is built from TRBV15 and TRBJ1-2; D ambiguous. The CDR3 DNA reads TGTGCCACCAGCAGAGTTAATTCCGGGTCCTATGGCTACACCTTC. It specifies CATSRVNSGSYGYTF.